One sample yielded the 21 T cell receptor beta chains listed below, sequenced in a study of neurological immune-mediated disorders. In TCRdb, the 5' RACE reads were re-called with MiXCR into one record per CDR3 protein. The data contain approximately 45,000 distinct CDR3 sequences, roughly 13% of them singletons. Sequenced material: PBMCs. These receptors were taken from a female donor in good health.

As concerns this clonotype: One end of the junction is discordant with germline, which a read error may explain. This rearrangement joins TRBV12-3 or TRBV12-4 to TRBJ1-6, with TRBD1 identical over 9 bases. CDR3 length: 16 amino acids. The chain's CDR3 is CASCFHGQGRRSPLHF. The CDR3 nucleotides are TGTGCCAGCTGTTTTCACGGACAGGGGAGGCGTTCACCCCTCCACTTT.

This clonotype was observed many times. J is TRBJ1-4 and V is TRBV5-1; maybe TRBD1 (6 bases). CDR1 SGHRS and CDR2 YFSETQ come from the germline V gene. Trimming shortened V by 1 base and J by 2 bases, and 9 bases separated the two germline ends. CDR3 size: 15 residues. CDR3 sequence reads: CASSLSQGTNEKLFF. The CDR3 coding sequence is TGCGCCAGCAGCTTGAGTCAGGGGACTAATGAAAAACTGTTTTTT.

The chain employs TRBV21-1 and TRBJ2-1; the table's D call, TRBD1, has no DNA check behind it. TRBV21-1 is labeled a pseudogene. This CDR3 region has 16 residues. The CDR3 DNA reads as TGTGCCAGCCTACCGGAGGGGGCTCGCTCCTACAATGAGCAGTTCTTC. Residues: CASLPEGARSYNEQFF.

Only one count was recorded for this clonotype. V is TRBV10-2 and J is TRBJ2-7; unclear D gene. The CDR3 has 13 residues. Trimming shortened V by 3 bases and J by 2 bases, and 8 bases separated the two germline ends. The germline V gene has CDR1 WSHSY and CDR2 SAAADI. The chain's CDR3 is CASSEGPPYEQYF. The CDR3 DNA sequence: TGCGCCAGCAGTGAAGGCCCCCCCTACGAGCAGTACTTC.

This clonotype was seen ten or more times. This rearrangement joins TRBV5-5 to TRBJ1-1; no reliable D call. V lost 2 bases to trimming and J lost 1 base, with 9 bases between them. The CDR3 contains 14 residues. From germline, CDR1 is SGHKS and CDR2 YYEKEE (reference sequence). CDR3 residues: CASSLIPGNTEAFF. CDR3 bases: TGTGCCAGCAGCTTAATCCCGGGGAACACTGAAGCTTTCTTT.

This clonotype was observed at least ten times. The chain joins TRBV6-1 to TRBJ2-1, with D perhaps TRBD1 (5 bases). Germline CDR1 reads MNHNS; CDR2 reads SASEGT. The CDR3 has 17 residues. Deletions cut 1 base from V and 6 bases from J, with 19 bases between. CDR3: CASSEGLGVRDGNEQFF. CDR3 sequence (DNA): TGTGCCAGCAGTGAAGGGTTAGGGGTTCGAGACGGCAATGAGCAGTTCTTC.

This clonotype was counted at least ten times. CDR3 amino acids: CASSLEVGINYGYTF. In DNA, the CDR3 is TGTGCCAGCAGCTTAGAAGTGGGGATTAACTATGGCTACACCTTC. This chain connects TRBV7-9 to TRBJ1-2, with no clear D. Trimming cost V 1 base and J 1 base, with 10 bases left between them. The CDR3 contains 15 residues. CDR1 is SEHNR, CDR2 FQNEAQ, per germline (reference sequence). Drawing the rest from reference TRBV7-9 and TRBJ1-2, the complete variable domain is DTGVSQNPRHKITKRGQNVTFRCDPISEHNRLYWYRQTLGQGPEFLTYFQNEAQLEKSRLLSDRFSAERPKGSFSTLEIQRTEQGDSAMYLCASSLEVGINYGYTFGSGTRLTVV.

This clonotype was picked up many times. The chain couples TRBV11-3 to TRBJ2-3, with a possible D match to TRBD2 (6 bases). Germline-derived CDR1 and CDR2 are SGHNT and YENEEA. The CDR3 consists of 16 residues. Trimming left V 5 bases short and J 0 bases short, with 15 bases between. CDR3 sequence: CASSIGTSSSTDTQYF. Here the CDR3 DNA reads TGTGCCAGCAGCATTGGGACTTCCTCGAGCACAGATACGCAGTATTTT.

The table lists this clonotype with many counts. The J gene is TRBJ2-3, the V gene TRBV20-1, with D perhaps being TRBD1 or TRBD2 (6 bases each). This CDR3 contains 16 residues. CDR1 and CDR2 from the germline V gene are DFQATT and SNEGSKA (reference sequence). The ends were cut back, 3 bases at V and 4 bases at J, with 20 bases in the middle. The CDR3 DNA is TGCAGTGCTAGTCGACAGGAGGGGGATTTTGCAGATACGCAGTATTTT. Protein: CSASRQEGDFADTQYF.

This clonotype was seen at least ten times. CDR3 loop: CSADDGGSAFF. CDR3 in DNA: TGCAGCGCGGATGACGGGGGTTCAGCTTTCTTT. The J gene is TRBJ1-1, the V gene TRBV29-1; possibly TRBD1 for D (5 bases). Germline V gene lookup returns CDR1 SQVTM and CDR2 ANQGSEA. This CDR3 contains 11 residues. V lost 7 bases to trimming and J lost 10 bases, with 16 bases between them.

This clonotype was seen many times. The J gene is TRBJ1-1, the V gene TRBV5-1; D perhaps matches TRBD1 (6 bases). This CDR3 has 14 amino acids. The V and J ends lost 0 bases and 5 bases respectively, with 11 bases between them. Looked up from germline, CDR1 is SGHRS and CDR2 is YFSETQ. This CDR3 is CASSLAGGGTEAFF. Here the CDR3 DNA reads TGCGCCAGCAGCTTGGCTGGGGGCGGAACTGAAGCTTTCTTT.

This clonotype was detected ten times or more. The chain has TRBV5-1 and TRBJ1-3, with D unclear. The germline V and J ends were trimmed by 4 bases and 4 bases, with 12 bases remaining between them. CDR3 length: 14 amino acids. The germline gives CDR1 SGHRS, CDR2 YFSETQ. The CDR3 here is CASSPRVSGNTIYF. The CDR3 DNA reads as TGCGCCAGCAGCCCAAGAGTCAGCGGAAACACCATATATTTT.

In this sample, this clonotype is medium-sized. The V call is TRBV5-1, the J call TRBJ1-1; 8 bases align to TRBD1. The germline V gene encodes CDR1 SGHRS and CDR2 YFSETQ. CDR3 length: 13 amino acids. V lost 4 bases to trimming and J lost 4 bases; unmatched junction nucleotides: 3. CDR3 region: CASSVTGATEAFF. The CDR3, as DNA: TGCGCCAGCAGCGTGACAGGGGCCACTGAAGCTTTCTTT.

This clonotype was found many times. J is TRBJ2-6 and V is TRBV12-3 or TRBV12-4, with 9 positions matching TRBD2. The ends lost 7 bases at V and 4 bases at J; junction bases unmatched: 8. The CDR3 length is 16 residues. CDR3 in DNA: TGTGCCAGCATCTTAGCGGGAGCCTCCGGGGCCAACGTCCTGACTTTC. This translates into CASILAGASGANVLTF.

This clonotype was counted many times. The chain links TRBV29-1 to TRBJ2-1; D is possibly TRBD2 (6 bases). Germline CDR1 and CDR2: SQVTM and ANQGSEA. The V end lost 5 bases, the J end lost 9 bases, and 29 bases lay between the germline ends. The CDR3 length is 17 residues. The CDR3 protein is CSVPRVAGRHGSGEQFF. The CDR3 bases are TGCAGCGTTCCGCGGGTGGCGGGAAGACATGGCTCAGGTGAGCAGTTCTTC.

This clonotype was seen many times. V is TRBV18 and J is TRBJ1-6; D might be TRBD1 (5 bases). The CDR3 length is 15 residues. CDR1 and CDR2 (germline): KGHSH, LQKENI. Trimming took off 2 bases at V and 8 bases at J, with 13 bases between the two ends. The CDR3 nucleotides are TGTGCCAGCTCACCAGGAAGGGGTCCAGATTCACCCCTCCACTTT. Protein sequence: CASSPGRGPDSPLHF.

Concerning this clonotype itself: The limits of the CDR3 on the DNA are not certain, so only TCRdb's listed CDR3 is given. J is TRBJ2-1 and V is TRBV7-2; whether TRBD1, the table's D call, matches the DNA was not checked. 22 amino acids form the CDR3, both terminal residues included. Germline CDR1 is SGHTA and CDR2 is FQGNSA. The CDR3: CASSFYICSARAEGGRYNEQFF.

There are many counts of this clonotype. The CDR3 is CSAREARYGYTF. The CDR3 bases are TGCAGTGCTAGGGAGGCGCGGTATGGCTACACCTTC. The rearrangement joins TRBV20-1 to TRBJ1-2; no clear D gene. V lost 3 bases and J 5 bases, leaving 10 bases between the germline ends. This CDR3 comprises 12 residues. The germline CDR1 and CDR2 sequences are DFQATT and SNEGSKA (reference sequence).

This clonotype was found many times. This chain connects TRBV3-1 to TRBJ1-1; D remains ambiguous. The CDR3 runs 13 residues. Germline V gene lookup returns CDR1 LGHDT and CDR2 YNNKEL (reference sequence). Deletions cut 1 base from V and 2 bases from J, with 5 bases between. The CDR3 reads CASSQGANTEAFF. The CDR3 nucleotides are TGTGCCAGCAGCCAAGGGGCAAACACTGAAGCTTTCTTT.

This clonotype was detected many times. The chain carries TRBV5-1 and TRBJ1-1; tentative D call: TRBD1 (6 bases). The CDR3 is 15 amino acids. Germline V gives CDR1 SGHRS, CDR2 YFSETQ. Trimming shortened V by 0 bases and J by 5 bases, and 14 bases separated the two germline ends. CDR3 protein: CASSLDGTSRTEAFF. CDR3 DNA: TGCGCCAGCAGCTTGGATGGGACATCTAGGACTGAAGCTTTCTTT.

Ten or more counts support this clonotype. The CDR3 DNA sequence: TGTGCCAGCAGTGGCCGGTCGAACACTGAAGCTTTCTTT. Its translation: CASSGRSNTEAFF. The chain couples TRBV6-1 to TRBJ1-1, with unresolved D. The germline V and J ends were trimmed by 4 bases and 1 base, with 7 bases remaining between them. Germline CDR1 MNHNS, CDR2 SASEGT. The CDR3 runs to 13 residues.